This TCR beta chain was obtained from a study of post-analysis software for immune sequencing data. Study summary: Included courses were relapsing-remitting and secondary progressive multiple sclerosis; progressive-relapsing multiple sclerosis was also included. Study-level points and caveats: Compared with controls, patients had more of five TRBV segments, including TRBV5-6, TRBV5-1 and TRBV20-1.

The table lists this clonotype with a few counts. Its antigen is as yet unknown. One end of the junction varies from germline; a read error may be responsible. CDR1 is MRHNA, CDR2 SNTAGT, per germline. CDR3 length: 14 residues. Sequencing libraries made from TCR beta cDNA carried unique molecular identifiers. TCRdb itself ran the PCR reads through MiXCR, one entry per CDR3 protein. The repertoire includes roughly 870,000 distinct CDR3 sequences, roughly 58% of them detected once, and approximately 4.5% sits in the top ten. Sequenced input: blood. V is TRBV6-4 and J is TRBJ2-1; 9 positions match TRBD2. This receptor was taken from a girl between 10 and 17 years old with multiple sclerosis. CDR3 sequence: CAGSEAGGNNEQFF. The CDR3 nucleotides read TGTGCCGGCAGTGAGGCGGGGGGGAACAATGAGCAGTTCTTC.